The 30 T cell receptor beta chains below all came from one sample that was sequenced in a study of T-cell memory formation after mild COVID-19. MiXCR, run by TCRdb on the 5' RACE reads, gives a single entry per CDR3 protein. The sample includes around 65,000 distinct CDR3 sequences, 9.3% of them seen just once. Sequencing was carried out using PBMCs or a T cell subset sorted from them (not recorded which). Source of these receptors: a man younger than 35 who had mild COVID-19 (a few samples of this study predate the infection). Cell type and time point are not known.

A few counts support this clonotype. The rearrangement uses TRBV14 and TRBJ1-2; D possibly corresponds to TRBD1 (5 bases). The CDR3 covers 13 residues. V lost 0 bases and J 4 bases, leaving 6 bases between the germline ends. The germline V gene encodes CDR1 SGHDN and CDR2 FVKESK. DNA for the CDR3: TGTGCCAGCAGCCAAGATCAGGGCTATGGCTACACCTTC. Translated: CASSQDQGYGYTF.

This clonotype was seen only a few times. This sequence joins TRBV28 and TRBJ1-1; D call uncertain. CDR1 MDHEN and CDR2 SYDVKM come from the germline V gene. V was pared by 6 bases and J by 7 bases, with 12 bases between. The CDR3 consists of 12 residues. This CDR3 reads CASSHGRYEAFF. CDR3 DNA sequence: TGTGCCAGCAGCCACGGGAGGTATGAAGCTTTCTTT.

The table lists this clonotype with many counts. The genes are TRBV9 and TRBJ2-1; no firm D call. V was shortened by 0 bases and J by 5 bases, with 9 bases between the two germline ends. The CDR3 has 14 amino acids. CDR1 and CDR2 from the germline V gene are SGDLS and YYNGEE. The CDR3 coding sequence is TGTGCCAGCAGCGTAGCCCAGATGAACAATGAGCAGTTCTTC. Translating it yields CASSVAQMNNEQFF.

This CDR3 is CASSREGEKLFF. DNA of the CDR3: TGTGCCAGCTCGAGGGAAGGGGAAAAACTGTTTTTT. The chain links TRBV2 to TRBJ1-4; D ambiguous. The V end was cut by 8 bases, the J end by 8 bases, with 12 bases between. The CDR3 consists of 12 residues. Germline V gene lookup returns CDR1 SNHLY and CDR2 FYNNEI.

This clonotype was counted at least ten times. The chain couples TRBV7-2 to TRBJ2-2; the D gene is possibly TRBD1 (6 bases). CDR3 length equals 14 residues. V lost 7 bases, J lost 1 base, and 10 bases lay in between. Germline CDR1 SGHTA, CDR2 FQGNSA. CDR3 coding DNA: TGTGCCAGCACCCCGGGACAGAACACCGGGGAGCTGTTTTTT. This codes for CASTPGQNTGELFF.

This clonotype was found a few times. The J gene is TRBJ1-6, the V gene TRBV5-1, with no clear D. Trimming removed 5 bases from V and 7 bases from J, with 10 bases in between. CDR3 length equals 13 residues. Germline-derived CDR1 and CDR2 are SGHRS and YFSETQ. The CDR3 is CASSEQTNSPLHF. The CDR3 DNA sequence: TGCGCCAGCAGTGAGCAAACCAATTCACCCCTCCACTTT.

The chain has TRBV5-6 and TRBJ2-1; tentatively, D is TRBD2 (5 bases). With 1 base removed from V and 1 base from J, the gap between germline ends came to 15 bases. CDR3 length equals 17 residues. The germline V gene encodes CDR1 SGHDT and CDR2 YYEEEE. In DNA, the CDR3 is TGTGCCAGCAGCTTGACGAAGAACCGGGAATCCTACAATGAGCAGTTCTTC. It translates to CASSLTKNRESYNEQFF.

This clonotype appeared a few times. This chain uses TRBV18 with TRBJ2-2, with 7 bases fitting TRBD1. Trimming removed 4 bases from V and 5 bases from J; junction bases left unmatched: 4. CDR3 length equals 14 residues. CDR1 is KGHSH, CDR2 LQKENI, per germline. CDR3 bases: TGTGCCAGCTCACTGGACAGGAGTACCGGGGAGCTGTTTTTT. Amino acids: CASSLDRSTGELFF.

This rearrangement joins TRBV4-3 to TRBJ2-7; the match to TRBD2 covers 15 bases. Losses at the gene ends were 0 bases for V and 3 bases for J; bases not matched to a gene: 9. This CDR3 comprises 19 residues. Germline CDR1 and CDR2: LGHNA and YSLEER. CDR3 coding DNA: TGCGCCAGCAGCCAAGAGCTAGGACTAGCGGGAGGGAGCCGCTACGAGCAGTACTTC. It yields the protein CASSQELGLAGGSRYEQYF.

This clonotype appeared many times. This sequence joins TRBV5-1 and TRBJ2-5, with TRBD1 identical over 7 bases. This CDR3 has 15 amino acids. V lost 4 bases to trimming and J lost 3 bases; unmatched junction nucleotides: 9. Germline V gives CDR1 SGHRS, CDR2 YFSETQ. CDR3 region: CASSVTPGTEETQYF. DNA for the CDR3: TGCGCCAGCAGCGTGACTCCCGGGACAGAAGAGACCCAGTACTTC.

This clonotype was seen ten or more times. The rearrangement links TRBV7-9 to TRBJ2-2, with unresolved D. The CDR3 consists of 13 residues. Germline loops: CDR1 SEHNR, CDR2 FQNEAQ (reference sequence). Deletions cut 5 bases from V and 5 bases from J, with 9 bases between. The CDR3 bases are TGTGCCAGCAGCCCTTCGCATACCGGGGAGCTGTTTTTT. This translates into CASSPSHTGELFF.

The V call is TRBV7-9, the J call TRBJ1-2, with 7 bases that match TRBD1. CDR3 length equals 14 residues. Germline V gives CDR1 SEHNR, CDR2 FQNEAQ (reference sequence). V was clipped by 6 bases and J by 3 bases; unmatched bases: 7. CDR3 region: CASSRGQEDYGYTF. The CDR3 DNA reads as TGTGCCAGCAGTCGCGGACAGGAAGACTATGGCTACACCTTC.

The CDR3: CASSLGEGSPLHF. In nucleotides, the CDR3 is TGTGCCAGCAGCTTGGGGGAGGGTTCACCCCTCCACTTT. V is TRBV11-2 and J is TRBJ1-6; TRBD1 is a possible D gene (5 bases). V gave up 3 bases and J gave up 9 bases, with 9 bases separating them. The CDR3 extends over 13 amino acids. In germline, CDR1 is SGHAT, CDR2 FQNNGV.

This clonotype was counted at least ten times. The chain joins TRBV5-1 to TRBJ2-3; D possibly corresponds to TRBD1 (6 bases). Germline CDR1 and CDR2: SGHRS and YFSETQ. V was pared by 6 bases and J by 4 bases, with 15 bases between. This CDR3 spans 14 amino acids. The CDR3 nucleotides are TGCGCCAGCAACAGGGTGTCCTCGGCAGATACGCAGTATTTT. Translating it yields CASNRVSSADTQYF.

This clonotype was found a few times. At one boundary the junction diverges from the germline segment, which might be a read error. The chain has TRBV5-1 and TRBJ2-4; D assignment may be TRBD1 or TRBD2 (5 bases each). From germline, CDR1 is SGHRS and CDR2 YFSETQ. The CDR3 runs 16 residues. The CDR3 spells CASSLAAGLAKIIQYF. CDR3 DNA sequence: TGCGCCAGCAGCTTGGCAGCAGGGCTAGCCAAAATCATTCAGTACTTC.

This clonotype appeared many times. The chain recombines TRBV5-6 with TRBJ2-3; D uncertain. Germline lookup yields CDR1 SGHDT and CDR2 YYEEEE. The ends were cut back, 2 bases at V and 0 bases at J, with 4 bases in the middle. The CDR3 covers 13 residues. The CDR3 spells CASSLTSTDTQYF. The CDR3, as DNA: TGTGCCAGCAGCTTAACTAGCACAGATACGCAGTATTTT.

This clonotype was observed a few times. V usage is TRBV4-3 and J usage is TRBJ1-2, with 9 bases identical to TRBD1. The CDR3 extends over 14 amino acids. Trimming removed 4 bases from V and 6 bases from J; junction bases left unmatched: 6. The V gene's germline CDR1 is LGHNA and CDR2 YSLEER. The CDR3 DNA follows: TGCGCCAGCAGCCCACGGGACAGGGCCGATGGCTACACCTTC. Translating it yields CASSPRDRADGYTF.

This clonotype was observed a handful of times. The rearrangement joins TRBV10-2 to TRBJ1-5; no clear D gene. Germline assignment: CDR1 WSHSY and CDR2 SAAADI. The CDR3 runs to 15 residues. Trimming left V 3 bases short and J 0 bases short, with 9 bases between. The CDR3 sequence is CASSDRLPSNQPQHF. The CDR3 DNA follows: TGCGCCAGCAGTGACCGACTCCCTAGCAATCAGCCCCAGCATTTT.

Many counts were recorded for this clonotype. The chain joins TRBV12-3 or TRBV12-4 to TRBJ2-5; TRBD1 is a possible D gene (6 bases). V gave up 5 bases and J gave up 4 bases, with 14 bases separating them. The CDR3 is 14 residues long. CDR3 bases: TGTGCCAGCAGTAACAACAAGGGGGTAGAGACCCAGTACTTC. It is translated as CASSNNKGVETQYF.

This clonotype turned up a few times. The V and J genes are TRBV4-2 and TRBJ1-2; TRBD1 matches 7 bases. This CDR3 spans 13 amino acids. The junction had 6 bases not matched to a gene; V was cut back by 3 bases and J by 8 bases. CDR1 is LGHNA, CDR2 YNFKEQ, per germline. CDR3: CASSHDRADGYTF. CDR3 coding DNA: TGTGCCAGCAGCCACGACAGGGCAGACGGCTACACCTTC.

This clonotype was picked up a small number of times. The rearrangement uses TRBV5-1 and TRBJ2-6; the D is unclear. V was cut by 0 bases and J by 2 bases, with 18 bases left in between. Germline CDR1 and CDR2: SGHRS and YFSETQ. The CDR3 runs to 19 residues. CDR3 region: CASSLVPRAASPGANVLTF. The CDR3 coding sequence is TGCGCCAGCAGCTTGGTCCCAAGGGCGGCCAGCCCTGGGGCCAACGTCCTGACTTTC.

The CDR3 bases are TGTGCCAGCAGTCCTGGGCTATCCCAGAATTCACCCCTCCACTTT. Its protein product is CASSPGLSQNSPLHF. The chain joins TRBV7-3 to TRBJ1-6; no firm D call. Germline lookup yields CDR1 SGHTA and CDR2 FQGTGA. This CDR3 is built from 15 residues. Trimming removed 6 bases from V and 7 bases from J, with 16 bases in between.

At least ten counts were recorded for this clonotype. The chain has TRBV10-2 and TRBJ2-7, with D possibly TRBD1 on 7 matching bases. The CDR3 has 14 amino acids. V was trimmed by 3 bases and J by 6 bases, leaving 15 bases between them. CDR1 is WSHSY, CDR2 SAAADI, per germline. Here the CDR3 DNA reads TGCGCCAGCAGTGAACGGGGGCGGACAGGCGAGCAGTACGTC. This sequence encodes CASSERGRTGEQYV.

The V call is TRBV5-1, the J call TRBJ1-2, with D maybe TRBD1 (6 bases). CDR3 length: 14 residues. Trimming took 5 bases from V and 8 from J, leaving 19 bases between them. Germline V CDR1 and CDR2: SGHRS, YFSETQ. As DNA, the CDR3 is TGCGCCAGCAGTTTTGGCCAGAACAGGGAAGGCTACACCTTC. Protein sequence: CASSFGQNREGYTF.

This clonotype was seen a handful of times. The chain employs TRBV4-2 and TRBJ2-2; TRBD2 might be the D (6 bases). Per the germline V gene, CDR1 is LGHNA and CDR2 is YNFKEQ. V shed 3 bases and J shed 7 bases, with 18 bases lying between them. The CDR3 contains 16 residues. The CDR3 bases are TGTGCCAGCAGCCAGGGAGGTAACTCCCCTGGCGGGGAGCTGTTTTTT. Amino acid sequence: CASSQGGNSPGGELFF.

This clonotype was seen a handful of times. For the CDR3, the DNA is TGTGCCAGCAGCAGGGGACTAGCGGGGGGAGCCTTTTCCTACAATGAGCAGTTCTTC. Its protein product is CASSRGLAGGAFSYNEQFF. This chain joins TRBV3-1 and TRBJ2-1; 15 bases line up with TRBD2. Per germline, CDR1 LGHDT and CDR2 YNNKEL (reference sequence). Trimming removed 5 bases from V and 1 base from J; junction bases left unmatched: 9. This CDR3 has 19 amino acids.

J is TRBJ2-2 and V is TRBV5-1, with a possible D match to TRBD1 (6 bases). Trimming shortened V by 1 base and J by 4 bases, and 11 bases separated the two germline ends. This CDR3 spans 15 amino acids. Germline CDR1 reads SGHRS; CDR2 reads YFSETQ. CDR3 loop: CASSLRQGTTGELFF. DNA for the CDR3: TGCGCCAGCAGCTTGCGCCAGGGGACCACCGGGGAGCTGTTTTTT.

The chain links TRBV12-3 or TRBV12-4 to TRBJ1-2, with TRBD1 as a possible D gene (5 bases). The CDR3 totals 13 residues. Deletions cut 3 bases from V and 3 bases from J, with 8 bases between. CDR3 in DNA: TGTGCCAGCAGTTTCGGGGGGGACTATGGCTACACCTTC. Its protein product is CASSFGGDYGYTF.

The chain joins TRBV5-1 to TRBJ2-5; TRBD2 matches 7 bases. J lost 3 bases, V lost 4 bases, and 9 bases had no gene match. The CDR3 runs 15 residues. Germline CDR1 SGHRS, CDR2 YFSETQ. CDR3 sequence: CASSLTQAGKETQYF. CDR3 coding DNA: TGCGCCAGCAGCCTGACCCAAGCGGGGAAAGAGACCCAGTACTTC.

V gene TRBV7-2 combines with J gene TRBJ1-1; D unclear. With 4 bases removed from V and 10 bases from J, the gap between germline ends came to 22 bases. Germline values: CDR1 SGHTA, CDR2 FQGNSA. This CDR3 comprises 15 residues. The CDR3 loop reads CASSSRADGLGGAFF. The CDR3 region has the DNA TGTGCCAGCAGCTCTCGAGCGGACGGGCTCGGTGGAGCTTTCTTT.